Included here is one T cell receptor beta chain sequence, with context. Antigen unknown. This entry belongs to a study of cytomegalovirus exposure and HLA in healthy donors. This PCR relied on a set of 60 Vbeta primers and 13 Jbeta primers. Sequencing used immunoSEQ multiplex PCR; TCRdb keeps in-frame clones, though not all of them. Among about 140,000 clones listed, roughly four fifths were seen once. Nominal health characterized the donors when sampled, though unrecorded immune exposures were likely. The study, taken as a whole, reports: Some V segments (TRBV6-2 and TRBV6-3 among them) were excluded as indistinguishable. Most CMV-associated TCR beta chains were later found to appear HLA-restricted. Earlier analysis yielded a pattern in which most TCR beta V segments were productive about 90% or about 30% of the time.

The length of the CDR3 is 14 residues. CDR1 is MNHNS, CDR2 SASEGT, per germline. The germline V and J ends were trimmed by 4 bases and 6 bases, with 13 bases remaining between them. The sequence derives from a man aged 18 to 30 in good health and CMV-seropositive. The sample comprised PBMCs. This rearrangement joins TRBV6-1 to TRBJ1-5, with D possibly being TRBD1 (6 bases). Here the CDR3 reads CASSARGSGQPQHF. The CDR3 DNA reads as TGTGCCAGCAGTGCCAGGGGATCGGGTCAGCCCCAGCATTTT.